The 15 T cell receptor beta chains listed next were all sequenced from one sample in a study of cytomegalovirus exposure and HLA in healthy donors. A multiplex PCR was run with 60 Vbeta primers and 13 Jbeta primers. TCRdb's table, derived via immunoSEQ multiplex PCR, lists solely in-frame clones and lacks some. Of approximately 190,000 clones in the sample, roughly 83% were seen once. The sequenced material came from PBMCs. These receptors were obtained from a boy aged 5-17 years in good health and CMV-seronegative.

The V gene is TRBV5-1, the J gene TRBJ2-1; 7 bases are a match to TRBD2. CDR1 SGHRS and CDR2 YFSETQ come from the germline V gene. V dropped 0 bases and J dropped 5; count of bases not matched to a gene: 8. The CDR3 has 16 amino acids. The CDR3 nucleotides are TGCGCCAGCAGCTTGGTAGTCTCTAGCGGCAACAATGAGCAGTTCTTC. As protein: CASSLVVSSGNNEQFF.

The V gene is TRBV7-2, the J gene TRBJ2-5; 7 nucleotides agree with TRBD1. The CDR3 runs to 16 residues. Germline CDR1 and CDR2: SGHTA and FQGNSA. J lost 1 base, V lost 5 bases, and 10 bases had no gene match. The CDR3 region is CASSPFRQGRQETQYF. In DNA, the CDR3 is TGTGCCAGCAGCCCATTTAGACAGGGACGCCAAGAGACCCAGTACTTC. The full variable domain, in which reference TRBV7-2 and TRBJ2-5 provide the parts outside the CDR3, is GAGVSQSPSNKVTEKGKDVELRCDPISGHTALYWYRQSLGQGLEFLIYFQGNSAPDKSGLPSDRFSAERTGGSVSTLTIQRTQQEDSAVYLCASSPFRQGRQETQYFGPGTRLLVL.

The count of this clone is one. The chain has TRBV4-3 and TRBJ1-6, with D possibly matching TRBD1 (5 bases). Looked up from germline, CDR1 is LGHNA and CDR2 is YSLEER. Trimming removed 5 bases at V and 2 bases at J, with 13 bases between. This CDR3 comprises 16 residues. The CDR3 is CASSLGGAPYNSPLHF. The CDR3 nucleotides are TGCGCCAGCAGCTTAGGAGGGGCTCCCTATAATTCACCCCTCCACTTT.

With respect to this clone: One end of the junction does not line up with germline, which may come from a read error. The J gene is TRBJ1-2, the V gene TRBV6-5; D might be TRBD1 (6 bases). Germline CDR1 is MNHEY and CDR2 is SVGAGI. This CDR3 spans 14 amino acids. CDR3 residues: CASSAGTPNYGYTF. CDR3 coding DNA: TGTGCCAGCAGCGCCGGGACACCTAATTATGGCTACACCTTC.

As regards this clone: The sample contains more than one DNA sequence encoding this CDR3. The gene calls are TRBV20-1 and TRBJ2-1, with D unresolved. Germline CDR1 DFQATT, CDR2 SNEGSKA (reference sequence). The CDR3 loop spans 11 amino acids. V lost 6 bases, J lost 7 bases, and 10 bases lay in between. The CDR3 DNA is TGCAGTGCCCCGAGGCTAAATGAGCAGTTCTTC. Translation: CSAPRLNEQFF.

This clone showed up just a few times. This rearrangement joins TRBV6-6 to TRBJ1-5, with D tentatively TRBD1 (5 bases). Trimming cost V 6 bases and J 0 bases, with 6 bases left between them. Germline loops: CDR1 MNHNY, CDR2 SVGAGI (reference sequence). The CDR3 runs to 13 residues. The CDR3 nucleotides are TGTGCCAGCAGGACAGATAGCAATCAGCCCCAGCATTTT. It yields the protein CASRTDSNQPQHF.

The chain has TRBV9 and TRBJ1-3; D is undetermined. Germline V lookup: CDR1 SGDLS, CDR2 YYNGEE. V lost 3 bases to trimming and J lost 9 bases, with 4 bases between them. The CDR3 spans 10 residues. The CDR3 DNA reads TGTGCCAGCAGCGGTAGCACCATATATTTT. Residues: CASSGSTIYF.

CDR3 bases: TGTGCCAGCAGCTTCGAACAGCCGAACACTGAAGCTTTCTTT. Protein product: CASSFEQPNTEAFF. V is TRBV5-6 and J is TRBJ1-1; unclear D gene. V was clipped by 2 bases and J by 1 base, with 9 bases between them. The CDR3 is made up of 14 amino acids. Germline CDR1 SGHDT, CDR2 YYEEEE.

This clone appeared a few times. The V and J genes are TRBV29-1 and TRBJ2-5; 10 nucleotides align to TRBD1. The J call is doubtful: the DNA matches TRBJ2-7 better. The germline gives CDR1 SQVTM, CDR2 ANQGSEA. This CDR3 is built from 13 residues. CDR3 coding DNA: TGCAGCGTTGAGGGACAGGGGAACTACGAGCAGTACTTC. Translating it yields CSVEGQGNYEQYF.

The chain combines TRBV6-5 with TRBJ2-1; TRBD2 agrees at 9 bases. The trim removed 4 bases at V and 8 bases at J, leaving 12 bases unmatched. The CDR3 loop spans 16 amino acids. The germline CDR1 and CDR2 sequences are MNHEY and SVGAGI. The CDR3 sequence is CASSSSGAGGLYEQFF. Here the CDR3 DNA reads TGTGCCAGCAGTTCCTCGGGTGCGGGGGGGCTCTATGAGCAGTTCTTC.

This clone was found once. The V gene is TRBV9, the J gene TRBJ2-2, with D perhaps matching TRBD1 (5 bases). The V gene's germline CDR1 is SGDLS and CDR2 YYNGEE. V was pared by 0 bases and J by 1 base, with 10 bases between. CDR3 length: 16 residues. CDR3 amino acids: CASSVGAGKNTGELFF. CDR3 sequence (DNA): TGTGCCAGCAGCGTAGGGGCAGGGAAGAACACCGGGGAGCTGTTTTTT.

V usage is TRBV5-5 and J usage is TRBJ1-2, with D possibly TRBD1 on 5 matching bases. Trimming removed 0 bases from V and 1 base from J, with 10 bases in between. CDR1 is SGHKS, CDR2 YYEKEE, per germline (reference sequence). The CDR3 has 15 amino acids. The CDR3 loop reads CASSLVGRVNYGYTF. Here the CDR3 DNA reads TGTGCCAGCAGCTTGGTAGGCAGGGTTAACTATGGCTACACCTTC.

The rearrangement links TRBV4-1 to TRBJ1-5; D gene uncertain. The CDR3 has 14 amino acids. Between the trimmed V and J ends, which lost 0 bases and 2 bases, there was a span of 5 bases. Germline CDR1 and CDR2: MGHRA and YSYEKL. CDR3: CASSQESRNQPQHF. The CDR3 region has the DNA TGCGCCAGCAGCCAAGAAAGCCGCAATCAGCCCCAGCATTTT.

DNA of the CDR3: TGTGCCAGTAGTCTTTCTTACAGGGGCTTTGGCGAGCAGTACTTC. Its protein product is CASSLSYRGFGEQYF. The V call is TRBV19, the J call TRBJ2-7, with 7 bases matching TRBD1. The CDR3 runs to 15 residues. CDR1 and CDR2 from the germline V gene are LNHDA and SQIVND (reference sequence). The J segment lost 6 bases and the V segment lost 5 bases, leaving 13 bases of the junction unmatched.

The chain has TRBV6-6 and TRBJ1-2; the D is unclear. V lost 2 bases to trimming and J lost 7 bases, with 14 bases between them. This CDR3 comprises 14 residues. The germline CDR1 and CDR2 sequences are MNHNY and SVGAGI (reference sequence). CDR3 residues: CASSYIFEGTGYTF. DNA for the CDR3: TGTGCCAGCAGTTACATATTTGAGGGTACTGGCTACACCTTC.